This entry lists 21 T cell receptor beta chains sequenced from one sample in a study of OX40 agonist ivuxolimab in advanced cancers. Clones were read by immunoSEQ multiplex PCR, and TCRdb kept only the in-frame ones, dropping some. Of some 25,000 clones listed, around 79% are singletons. The sequences come from CD4+ or CD8+ T cells sorted from blood, collected in a trial of the OX40 agonist ivuxolimab. The receptor set was obtained from an adult with an advanced solid tumor such as melanoma, head and neck, liver or kidney cancer.

This clone appeared a few times. The chain combines TRBV7-2 with TRBJ2-1; 10 bases agree with TRBD1. CDR1 SGHTA and CDR2 FQGNSA come from the germline V gene. The CDR3 consists of 16 residues. J lost 4 bases, V lost 5 bases, and 8 bases had no gene match. For the CDR3, the DNA is TGTGCCAGCAGCGCGACAGGGGGCTCGGTATACAATGAGCAGTTCTTC. Translated, it gives CASSATGGSVYNEQFF.

A few counts support this clone. The chain carries TRBV28 and TRBJ2-2; no firm D call. This CDR3 region has 12 residues. Germline V gene data show CDR1 as MDHEN and CDR2 as SYDVKM. Between the trimmed V and J ends, which lost 8 bases and 6 bases, there was a span of 10 bases. This chain's CDR3 is CASCRQAGELFF. CDR3 coding DNA: TGTGCCAGCTGTCGGCAGGCCGGGGAGCTGTTTTTT.

This chain joins TRBV5-1 and TRBJ2-2, with a tentative D call TRBD1 (6 bases). Germline CDR1 SGHRS, CDR2 YFSETQ. Deletions cut 6 bases from V and 6 bases from J, with 15 bases between. The CDR3 covers 14 residues. CDR3 region: CASKAKQGSGELFF. CDR3 in DNA: TGCGCCAGCAAGGCGAAACAGGGCTCCGGGGAGCTGTTTTTT.

This chain uses TRBV27 with TRBJ2-3; D not resolved. Germline V gives CDR1 MNHEY, CDR2 SMNVEV (reference sequence). The CDR3 sequence is 17 residues long. The ends were cut back, 6 bases at V and 1 base at J, with 20 bases in the middle. The CDR3 DNA reads as TGTGCCAGCAGCTCCCACTTTTACCGGTTGGGCACAGATACGCAGTATTTT. It encodes CASSSHFYRLGTDTQYF.

The chain joins TRBV25-1 to TRBJ2-7; D is perhaps TRBD1 (6 bases). The CDR3 spans 13 residues. The V end lost 7 bases, the J end lost 2 bases, and 12 bases lay between the germline ends. Germline CDR1 MGHDK, CDR2 SYGVNS. CDR3 DNA sequence: TGTGCCAGCACGGGACACGACACCTACGAGCAGTACTTC. It is translated as CASTGHDTYEQYF.

The DNA of the CDR3 is TGTGCCAGCAGCTTAGGACAGGGGTTTGGCTACACCTTC. It yields the protein CASSLGQGFGYTF. The chain links TRBV7-9 to TRBJ1-2, with TRBD1 identical over 8 bases. After removal of 1 base from V and 7 bases from J, the junction contained 2 bases not matched to a gene. CDR1 and CDR2 (germline): SEHNR, FQNEAQ (reference sequence). The CDR3 length is 13 residues.

The chain uses TRBV7-3 and TRBJ1-2; D unclear. V lost 4 bases and J lost 1, with 10 bases in between. This CDR3 comprises 14 residues. The germline CDR1 and CDR2 sequences are SGHTA and FQGTGA. The CDR3 nucleotides read TGTGCCAGCAGCTCAGGAGCCAGTAACTATGGCTACACCTTC. Encoded protein: CASSSGASNYGYTF. Based on the CDR3 plus reference TRBV7-3 and TRBJ1-2, the full variable domain is GAGVSQTPSNKVTEKGKYVELRCDPISGHTALYWYRQSLGQGPEFLIYFQGTGAADDSGLPNDRFFAVRPEGSVSTLKIQRTERGDSAVYLCASSSGASNYGYTFGSGTRLTVV.

The chain couples TRBV25-1 to TRBJ1-6; D remains unclear. Between the trimmed V and J ends, which lost 3 bases and 13 bases, there was a span of 13 bases. CDR3 size: 13 residues. Germline V gene sequence: CDR1 MGHDK, CDR2 SYGVNS. The CDR3 region has the DNA TGTGCCAGCAGTGATTTCGCAGGAAGCCCCCTCCACTTT. Protein product: CASSDFAGSPLHF.

This clone was seen a few times. The rearrangement uses TRBV30 and TRBJ1-1, with a weak D call TRBD1 (6 bases). Deletions cut 2 bases from V and 1 base from J, with 8 bases between. The CDR3 has 13 residues. CDR1 is GTSNPN, CDR2 SVGIG, per germline (reference sequence). This chain's CDR3 is CAWSLGGNTEAFF. The CDR3 DNA reads as TGTGCCTGGAGTTTAGGGGGGAACACTGAAGCTTTCTTT.

The chain uses TRBV5-8 and TRBJ1-1; tentative D call: TRBD1 (5 bases). Trimming took off 5 bases at V and 6 bases at J, with 17 bases between the two ends. From germline, CDR1 is SGHTS and CDR2 YDEGEE. CDR3 length equals 14 residues. This CDR3 reads CASRKGEGFSEAFF. The CDR3 region has the DNA TGTGCCAGCAGGAAAGGGGAGGGGTTCTCTGAAGCTTTCTTT.

The J gene is TRBJ2-1, the V gene TRBV5-4, with 13 bases fitting TRBD2. The CDR3 extends over 15 amino acids. Per germline, CDR1 SGHNT and CDR2 YYREEE (reference sequence). The J segment lost 6 bases and the V segment lost 4 bases, leaving 4 bases of the junction unmatched. The CDR3 is CASSRLAGGTNEQFF. The CDR3 nucleotides are TGTGCCAGCAGCCGACTAGCGGGAGGCACCAATGAGCAGTTCTTC.

The V call is TRBV4-2, the J call TRBJ2-3; 10 bases agree with TRBD2. Germline lookup yields CDR1 LGHNA and CDR2 YNFKEQ. Trimming removed 4 bases from V and 0 bases from J; junction bases left unmatched: 1. This CDR3 contains 15 residues. Here the CDR3 DNA reads TGTGCCAGCAGCCGGACTAGCGGAAGCACAGATACGCAGTATTTT. Amino acid sequence: CASSRTSGSTDTQYF.

The genes are TRBV2 and TRBJ2-1; 10 bases are a match to TRBD2. The CDR3 is made up of 15 amino acids. From germline, CDR1 is SNHLY and CDR2 FYNNEI. J gave up 8 bases and V 3 bases, and 7 bases lay outside the gene matches. Written as DNA, the CDR3 is TGTGCCAGCAGTGACTGGCCTAGCGGGGGCGATGAGCAGTTCTTC. Its protein product is CASSDWPSGGDEQFF.

This clone was detected only a few times. The chain combines TRBV19 with TRBJ2-2; D uncertain. Germline V gene lookup returns CDR1 LNHDA and CDR2 SQIVND (reference sequence). The CDR3 loop spans 13 amino acids. V was cut by 1 base and J by 3 bases, with 3 bases left in between. The CDR3: CASSIGDTGELFF. DNA of the CDR3: TGTGCCAGTAGTATAGGCGACACCGGGGAGCTGTTTTTT.

J is TRBJ2-3 and V is TRBV6-5; D is unclear. Trimming left V 4 bases short and J 2 bases short, with 7 bases between. In germline, CDR1 is MNHEY, CDR2 SVGAGI. This CDR3 is 13 amino acids long. The CDR3 loop reads CASSLSSTDTQYF. CDR3 nucleotides: TGTGCCAGCAGTTTATCCTCCACAGATACGCAGTATTTT.

A single count supports this clone. V usage is TRBV5-1 and J usage is TRBJ2-5, with 7 nucleotides matching TRBD2. The CDR3 length is 16 residues. The germline gives CDR1 SGHRS, CDR2 YFSETQ. Unmatched junction bases numbered 7, after V lost 1 base and J lost 1 base. CDR3 region: CASSLSTGGIQETQYF. As DNA, the CDR3 is TGCGCCAGCAGCTTGTCTACGGGAGGAATCCAAGAGACCCAGTACTTC.

This sequence joins TRBV4-1 and TRBJ2-7; D is unclear. Trimming cost V 4 bases and J 5 bases, with 12 bases left between them. The CDR3 covers 13 residues. Germline V gene data show CDR1 as MGHRA and CDR2 as YSYEKL. The CDR3 is CASSPIVDNEQYF. CDR3 DNA: TGCGCCAGCAGCCCCATCGTCGACAACGAGCAGTACTTC.

The rearrangement links TRBV28 to TRBJ2-1; unclear D gene. Trimming left V 5 bases short and J 2 bases short, with 10 bases between. The CDR3 is 14 amino acids. Germline assignment: CDR1 MDHEN and CDR2 SYDVKM. CDR3 in amino acids: CASSPDGAYNEQFF. CDR3 in DNA: TGTGCCAGCAGTCCTGACGGAGCCTACAATGAGCAGTTCTTC.

The chain combines TRBV30 with TRBJ2-7; the D gene is possibly TRBD1 (5 bases). V lost 1 base and J lost 0, with 13 bases in between. This CDR3 region has 15 residues. CDR1 is GTSNPN and CDR2 is SVGIG in the germline V gene (reference sequence). The CDR3 loop reads CAWSDPDSPSYEQYF. The CDR3 bases are TGTGCCTGGAGTGACCCCGACAGCCCCTCCTACGAGCAGTACTTC. Full variable domain (missing parts from reference TRBV30 and TRBJ2-7): SQTIHQWPATLVQPVGSPLSLECTVEGTSNPNLYWYRQAAGRGLQLLFYSVGIGQISSEVPQNLSASRPQDRQFILSSKKLLLSDSGFYLCAWSDPDSPSYEQYFGPGTRLTVT.

This clone was seen a handful of times. V is TRBV2 and J is TRBJ2-3; the match to TRBD1 covers 8 bases. This CDR3 has 15 residues. Germline V gene sequence: CDR1 SNHLY, CDR2 FYNNEI. The V gene end was trimmed by 6 bases and the J gene end by 4 bases; junction bases not matched to a gene: 9. CDR3 region: CASRPGQVNPDTQYF. CDR3 bases: TGTGCCAGCAGGCCGGGACAGGTGAACCCAGATACGCAGTATTTT.

The CDR3 nucleotides read TGTGCCACCCTTTTTGCACAGGGGCGCGCAGATACGCAGTATTTT. Its protein is CATLFAQGRADTQYF. The rearrangement uses TRBV28 and TRBJ2-3; 7 bases agree with TRBD1. CDR1 MDHEN and CDR2 SYDVKM come from the germline V gene. The V gene end was trimmed by 10 bases and the J gene end by 4 bases; junction bases not matched to a gene: 14. This CDR3 region has 15 residues.